Shown below are 32 T cell receptor beta chains from a single sample sequenced in a study of STAT5B mutations in CD4+ large granular lymphocyte leukemia. Profiled with immunoSEQ multiplex PCR; TCRdb holds only in-frame clones, not every one. Here the sample spans 25,000 to 30,000 clones, around 85% being singletons. Specimen: CD4+ T cells from blood buffy coats. These receptors were collected from a human donor in good health.

The V call is TRBV7-9, the J call TRBJ1-3, with D hard to call. Germline V gene sequence: CDR1 SEHNR, CDR2 FQNEAQ (reference sequence). Trimming took off 2 bases at V and 2 bases at J, with 7 bases between the two ends. The CDR3 is 14 amino acids. For the CDR3, the DNA is TGTGCCAGCAGCTTATTGGGGACTGGAAACACCATATATTTT. Translation gives CASSLLGTGNTIYF.

The chain is built from TRBV5-4 and TRBJ2-3, with D perhaps matching TRBD1 or TRBD2 (6 bases each). The CDR3 length is 14 residues. Per the germline V gene, CDR1 is SGHNT and CDR2 is YYREEE (reference sequence). The germline V and J ends were trimmed by 0 bases and 11 bases, with 16 bases remaining between them. CDR3 nucleotides: TGTGCCAGCAGCTTGGAGGGGGGCGGCCCGATGCAGTATTTT. This sequence encodes CASSLEGGGPMQYF.

The chain uses TRBV27 and TRBJ1-4; possibly TRBD1 for D (6 bases). Trimming shortened V by 7 bases and J by 4 bases, and 13 bases separated the two germline ends. The CDR3 is 14 amino acids. Germline assignment: CDR1 MNHEY and CDR2 SMNVEV (reference sequence). CDR3 loop: CASTTDRFNEKLFF. For the CDR3, the DNA is TGTGCCAGCACTACCGACAGGTTTAATGAAAAACTGTTTTTT.

This clone turned up a few times. The V call is TRBV18, the J call TRBJ1-1; D ambiguous. The CDR3 length is 13 residues. Germline CDR1 reads KGHSH; CDR2 reads LQKENI. The ends were cut back, 6 bases at V and 1 base at J, with 9 bases in the middle. CDR3 sequence: CASSAGRNTEAFF. CDR3 DNA: TGTGCCAGCTCTGCCGGCAGGAACACTGAAGCTTTCTTT.

The sample holds one count of this clone. The chain joins TRBV19 to TRBJ2-3, with TRBD2 matching over 9 bases. This CDR3 spans 16 amino acids. V trimming: 4 bases; J trimming: 5 bases; junction bases outside the gene matches: 10. The germline CDR1 and CDR2 sequences are LNHDA and SQIVND (reference sequence). CDR3 nucleotides: TGTGCCAGTAGTAAAGGAATCGCGGGGGGGTTAGATACGCAGTATTTT. Translation gives CASSKGIAGGLDTQYF.

This clone has only a few counts. The rearrangement links TRBV5-1 to TRBJ1-1; TRBD1 might be the D (5 bases). Trimming removed 2 bases from V and 8 bases from J, with 16 bases in between. From germline, CDR1 is SGHRS and CDR2 YFSETQ. This CDR3 is built from 14 residues. The CDR3 spells CASSFSPGEAEAFF. CDR3 sequence (DNA): TGCGCCAGCAGCTTTTCCCCGGGGGAGGCCGAAGCTTTCTTT.

This rearrangement joins TRBV4-3 to TRBJ1-2; D ambiguous. V gave up 0 bases and J gave up 5 bases, with 13 bases separating them. Per germline, CDR1 LGHNA and CDR2 YSLEER. CDR3 size: 15 residues. The CDR3 region is CASSQDVYETYGYTF. CDR3 DNA: TGCGCCAGCAGCCAAGATGTTTATGAAACTTATGGCTACACCTTC.

V usage is TRBV2 and J usage is TRBJ2-3; tentative D call: TRBD1 (6 bases). Trimming left V 3 bases short and J 0 bases short, with 10 bases between. This CDR3 has 15 amino acids. Germline CDR1 SNHLY, CDR2 FYNNEI. The CDR3 sequence: CASSEQTGSTDTQYF. The CDR3 bases are TGTGCCAGCAGTGAGCAGACAGGAAGCACAGATACGCAGTATTTT.

The table lists this clone with a count of one. The chain employs TRBV7-6 and TRBJ2-7; 7 bases are a match to TRBD2. With V trimmed by 5 bases and J by 2 bases, 9 bases remained unmatched. The CDR3 length is 15 residues. Germline values: CDR1 SGHVS, CDR2 FNYEAQ. In DNA, the CDR3 is TGTGCCAGCAGCCCCGGCGCGGGGAGGGCCTACGAGCAGTACTTC. Translating gives CASSPGAGRAYEQYF. The full variable domain, with the rest looked up from reference TRBV7-6 and TRBJ2-7, is GAGVSQSPRYKVTKRGQDVALRCDPISGHVSLYWYRQALGQGPEFLTYFNYEAQQDKSGLPNDRFSAERPEGSISTLTIQRTEQRDSAMYRCASSPGAGRAYEQYFGPGTRLTVT.

This clone was observed once. The chain couples TRBV4-3 to TRBJ2-7; 11 positions agree with TRBD1. After removal of 4 bases from V and 2 bases from J, the junction contained 7 bases not matched to a gene. Per germline, CDR1 LGHNA and CDR2 YSLEER. The CDR3 loop spans 16 amino acids. The CDR3: CASSLGQGASPYEQYF. The CDR3 nucleotides are TGCGCCAGCAGCCTCGGACAGGGGGCCTCTCCCTACGAGCAGTACTTC.

There are a few counts of this clone. This chain uses TRBV7-9 with TRBJ1-4; D gene ambiguous. V lost 7 bases and J lost 6, with 15 bases in between. The CDR3 is 14 amino acids. Germline lookup yields CDR1 SEHNR and CDR2 FQNEAQ (reference sequence). The CDR3 DNA follows: TGTGCCAGCACCAGACTACTTCCCGATGAAAAACTGTTTTTT. Residues: CASTRLLPDEKLFF.

CDR3 protein: CASSPPGQGNYGYTF. CDR3 coding DNA: TGCGCCAGCAGCCCGCCGGGACAGGGGAACTATGGCTACACCTTC. The chain has TRBV5-1 and TRBJ1-2, with TRBD1 matching over 10 bases. Unmatched junction bases numbered 5, after V lost 4 bases and J lost 2 bases. The CDR3 spans 15 residues. CDR1 and CDR2 from the germline V gene are SGHRS and YFSETQ.

The chain links TRBV5-1 to TRBJ1-2; D is unclear. V was cut by 0 bases and J by 0 bases, with 12 bases left in between. Germline assignment: CDR1 SGHRS and CDR2 YFSETQ. The CDR3 spans 16 residues. The CDR3 DNA follows: TGCGCCAGCAGCTTGGCCATGCCCGGAGCTAACTATGGCTACACCTTC. Translated, it gives CASSLAMPGANYGYTF.

The chain is built from TRBV10-3 and TRBJ1-5, with D uncertain. The CDR3 sequence is 13 residues long. Germline V lookup: CDR1 ENHRY, CDR2 SYGVKD. The V end lost 3 bases, the J end lost 6 bases, and 9 bases lay between the germline ends. The DNA for the CDR3 is TGTGCCATCAGTGACGGGGTGGGTCAGCCCCAGCATTTT. Translation: CAISDGVGQPQHF.

V usage is TRBV7-2 and J usage is TRBJ2-1, with 8 bases aligning to TRBD2. The CDR3 is 15 amino acids. J was trimmed by 7 bases and V by 5 bases; bases with no gene match: 10. Germline V gene sequence: CDR1 SGHTA, CDR2 FQGNSA. The CDR3 loop is CASSPRSGGANEQFF. The CDR3 bases are TGTGCCAGCAGCCCTCGCAGCGGGGGCGCGAATGAGCAGTTCTTC.

This clone came up once. The chain uses TRBV6-1 and TRBJ1-6; 7 positions match TRBD1. From germline, CDR1 is MNHNS and CDR2 SASEGT. V trimming: 6 bases; J trimming: 4 bases; junction bases outside the gene matches: 3. CDR3 length: 14 residues. CDR3 bases: TGTGCCAGCAGACTACAGGGGTATAATTCACCCCTCCACTTT. Translation gives CASRLQGYNSPLHF.

The gene calls are TRBV4-1 and TRBJ1-5; 7 nucleotides match TRBD1. J gave up 6 bases and V 1 base, and 9 bases lay outside the gene matches. The CDR3 has 16 residues. Looked up from germline, CDR1 is MGHRA and CDR2 is YSYEKL. The CDR3 DNA follows: TGCGCCAGCAGCCAAGCGGGGGGACAGATCGGTCAGCCCCAGCATTTT. This encodes CASSQAGGQIGQPQHF.

This chain joins TRBV10-3 and TRBJ2-1; D is perhaps TRBD2 (7 bases). The CDR3 is 15 amino acids. Germline assignment: CDR1 ENHRY and CDR2 SYGVKD. V was pared by 2 bases and J by 2 bases, with 10 bases between. CDR3 amino acids: CAISEGGGPYNEQFF. Here the CDR3 DNA reads TGTGCCATCAGTGAGGGGGGGGGCCCCTACAATGAGCAGTTCTTC.

The rearrangement uses TRBV25-1 and TRBJ1-2; D is ambiguous. Germline values: CDR1 MGHDK, CDR2 SYGVNS. The CDR3 has 13 amino acids. The V end was cut by 2 bases, the J end by 4 bases, with 8 bases between. The CDR3 nucleotides are TGTGCCAGCAGTGAACTAATCTCCTATGGCTACACCTTC. Its translation: CASSELISYGYTF.

This chain joins TRBV6-1 and TRBJ1-2, with 7 bases lining up with TRBD1. Germline CDR1 and CDR2: MNHNS and SASEGT. This CDR3 is built from 15 residues. The junction had 18 bases not matched to a gene; V was cut back by 9 bases and J by 8 bases. The CDR3 bases are TGTGCCAGTACGAGAGCCGACAGGGCAATAGAAGGCTACACCTTC. Amino acids: CASTRADRAIEGYTF.

CDR3 in amino acids: CASSLRPWTSGVSYEQYV. As DNA, the CDR3 is TGCGCCAGCAGCTTACGACCCTGGACTAGCGGGGTTTCCTACGAGCAGTACGTC. V gene TRBV5-1 combines with J gene TRBJ2-7, with TRBD2 matching 12 bases. The ends lost 2 bases at V and 1 base at J; junction bases unmatched: 10. Germline V lookup: CDR1 SGHRS, CDR2 YFSETQ. CDR3 length: 18 residues.

This chain links TRBV2 with TRBJ1-6, with D perhaps matching TRBD1 (5 bases). With 3 bases removed from V and 10 bases from J, the gap between germline ends came to 10 bases. The CDR3 is 13 amino acids. CDR1 SNHLY and CDR2 FYNNEI come from the germline V gene. The CDR3 nucleotides are TGTGCCAGCAGTGACTGGGGACTCTCACCCCTCCACTTT. It is translated as CASSDWGLSPLHF. Together with reference TRBV2 and TRBJ1-6, the CDR3 gives the full variable domain: EPEVTQTPSHQVTQMGQEVILRCVPISNHLYFYWYRQILGQKVEFLVSFYNNEISEKSEIFDDQFSVERPDGSNFTLKIRSTKLEDSAMYFCASSDWGLSPLHFGNGTRLTVT.

V and J are TRBV19 and TRBJ1-4; TRBD1 aligns across 10 bases. The CDR3 sequence is 14 residues long. CDR1 LNHDA and CDR2 SQIVND come from the germline V gene (reference sequence). V was clipped by 4 bases and J by 8 bases; unmatched bases: 4. This chain's CDR3 is CASSSGTGVEKLFF. CDR3 DNA: TGTGCCAGTAGTAGCGGGACAGGGGTGGAAAAACTGTTTTTT.

The chain couples TRBV14 to TRBJ2-1; TRBD2 matches 11 bases. The V and J ends lost 4 bases and 9 bases, in that order; junction bases with no gene match: 8. Germline V lookup: CDR1 SGHDN, CDR2 FVKESK. This CDR3 comprises 15 residues. CDR3 sequence (DNA): TGTGCCAGCAGCCGGATAGCGGGGGGGTTCTCTGAGCAGTTCTTC. As protein: CASSRIAGGFSEQFF.

This sequence joins TRBV2 and TRBJ2-2; D is uncertain. This CDR3 contains 15 residues. Between the trimmed V and J ends, which lost 4 bases and 2 bases, there was a span of 11 bases. Germline values: CDR1 SNHLY, CDR2 FYNNEI. DNA for the CDR3: TGTGCCAGCAGTGTAACAGATACAAACACCGGGGAGCTGTTTTTT. It specifies CASSVTDTNTGELFF.

V is TRBV5-1 and J is TRBJ2-3; 11 nucleotides align to TRBD2. V shed 8 bases, J shed 0 bases, and the junction held 11 bases outside the gene matches. The CDR3 runs to 17 residues. Germline V gene sequence: CDR1 SGHRS, CDR2 YFSETQ. CDR3 sequence: CARAISGGALSTDTQYF. CDR3 nucleotides: TGCGCCAGGGCAATTAGCGGGGGGGCCCTGAGCACAGATACGCAGTATTTT.

J is TRBJ1-1 and V is TRBV7-8, with D possibly TRBD1 on 5 matching bases. The CDR3 is made up of 13 amino acids. Germline loops: CDR1 SGHVS, CDR2 FQNEAQ. V shed 3 bases and J shed 10 bases, with 15 bases lying between them. In nucleotides, the CDR3 is TGTGCCAGCAGCTTCAGAGAGGGACTTGGAGCTTTCTTT. This codes for CASSFREGLGAFF.

This chain joins TRBV9 and TRBJ2-7; perhaps TRBD1 as D (6 bases). Per the germline V gene, CDR1 is SGDLS and CDR2 is YYNGEE. This CDR3 comprises 17 residues. V was shortened by 1 base and J by 2 bases, with 19 bases between the two germline ends. The CDR3 spells CASSVRYLTGRTYEQYV. CDR3 nucleotide sequence: TGTGCCAGCAGCGTAAGGTACCTTACAGGGCGAACCTACGAGCAGTACGTC.

This clone was counted only a few times. The chain links TRBV7-2 to TRBJ1-1; tentative D call: TRBD1 (5 bases). Germline V gene lookup returns CDR1 SGHTA and CDR2 FQGNSA. V was trimmed by 1 base and J by 7 bases, leaving 13 bases between them. The CDR3 is 14 amino acids. The CDR3 protein is CASSLDGGRGEAFF. Here the CDR3 DNA reads TGTGCCAGCAGCTTAGATGGAGGGAGGGGTGAAGCTTTCTTT.

V is TRBV28 and J is TRBJ1-2, with 8 bases identical to TRBD1. Germline V gene lookup returns CDR1 MDHEN and CDR2 SYDVKM. Trimming cost V 5 bases and J 6 bases; bases outside gene matches: 2. CDR3 length: 12 amino acids. This chain's CDR3 is CASSLTGDGYTF. The DNA for the CDR3 is TGTGCCAGCAGTCTGACAGGGGATGGCTACACCTTC.

J is TRBJ1-1 and V is TRBV5-1; 10 bases are shared with TRBD1. The CDR3 spans 15 residues. The junction had 6 bases not matched to a gene; V was cut back by 4 bases and J by 3 bases. Germline CDR1 reads SGHRS; CDR2 reads YFSETQ. This CDR3 reads CASSLAGTGDTEAFF. In DNA, the CDR3 is TGCGCCAGCAGCCTGGCCGGGACAGGGGACACTGAAGCTTTCTTT.

The chain uses TRBV12-5 and TRBJ2-7; TRBD2 might be the D (5 bases). The germline V gene encodes CDR1 LGHNT and CDR2 FRNRAP. The CDR3 loop spans 14 amino acids. Trimming stripped 1 base from V and 6 bases from J, with 13 bases between. The CDR3 reads CASGLGTSACEQYV. In DNA form, the CDR3 reads TGTGCTAGTGGTTTGGGAACTAGTGCCTGCGAGCAGTACGTC.